This TCR beta chain was identified in a study of blood T cell repertoires in COVID-19. This clone came up once. Trimming shortened V by 1 base and J by 0 bases, and 7 bases separated the two germline ends. CDR1 is SGHDN and CDR2 is FVKESK in the germline V gene. This CDR3 spans 16 amino acids. Per the study methods: For nucleated cells, counts were estimated from reference gene primer amplification. Assay used: immunoSEQ multiplex PCR; TCRdb lists only in-frame clones, some missing. V and J calls and clone size are as listed in that table; D and trimming were resolved from the DNA. This sample has fewer than 350,000 clones, with more than 70% found just once.

The sample taken for sequencing was peripheral blood. V is TRBV14 and J is TRBJ1-6, with unresolved D. This TCR came from a woman between 45 and 65 years old who had recovered from COVID-19. The CDR3 reads CASSQGRSSYNSPLHF. CDR3 nucleotide sequence: TGTGCCAGCAGCCAAGGGCGGAGCTCCTATAATTCACCCCTCCACTTT.